This section outlines one TCR beta chain sequence together with its context. The data stem from a study of blood T cell repertoires in COVID-19. Overall study: Samples came from the United States, Italy and Spain, spanning acute and convalescent COVID-19.

Germline V gene sequence: CDR1 MGHRA, CDR2 YSYEKL. The CDR3 runs 15 residues. Trimming took off 0 bases at V and 10 bases at J, with 18 bases between the two ends. Living in about 25 US areas, the participants were between roughly 18 and 95 years of age. Participant reports of clinical history set cohort assignment. Two negative PCRs, clearance, or symptom resolution characterized the recovered Cohort 3 donors. Data came from immunoSEQ multiplex PCR; TCRdb stores just in-frame clones and leaves some out. Among approximately 170,000 clones listed, about nine tenths were seen once. Sequenced: PBMCs or T cells enriched from blood (not recorded which). This sequence originates from a woman aged 18-30 years who had recovered from COVID-19. This chain links TRBV4-1 with TRBJ1-1; D ambiguous. CDR3 sequence (DNA): TGCGCCAGCAGCCAAGATTGGGCTCAAAACTTGGGAGCTTTCTTT. It translates to CASSQDWAQNLGAFF.